Given below is one T cell receptor (beta chain) in context. Its cognate antigen is unknown. CDR1 MNHEY and CDR2 SMNVEV come from the germline V gene (reference sequence). The CDR3 is 14 amino acids. The ends were cut back, 5 bases at V and 3 bases at J, with 13 bases in the middle. Here immunoSEQ multiplex PCR was the method, and the copy in TCRdb shows in-frame clones only, minus some. The profile shows approximately 210,000 clones, less than 95% of them singletons. These data belong to a study of T cell responses to AZD1222 COVID-19 vaccine. Study-level results: Close to half of spike-specific TCRs reportedly recognize unmutated variant regions. Breadth and depth of Spike-specific TCRs rose after two AZD1222 doses. Mapped onto spike, vaccine-associated CD4 TCRs spanned it and were dominant at 160-218 and 743-854. Baseline seropositives among AZD1222 recipients totaled only five to seven.

J is TRBJ1-1 and V is TRBV27; no clear D gene. The sequences come from peripheral blood, collected 28 days after the second dose of the MenACWY control vaccine. This TCR came from an adult who received the MenACWY meningococcal vaccine as a control. In DNA form, the CDR3 reads TGTGCCAGCAGTCTAACCCCTGACTACACTGAAGCTTTCTTT. Protein product: CASSLTPDYTEAFF.